Listed below are T cell receptor beta chains from one sample, sequenced in a study of T cells in Graves' hyperthyroidism and ophthalmopathy. MiXCR, run by TCRdb on the multiplex PCR reads, gives a single entry per CDR3 protein. The sample carries about 690,000 distinct CDR3 sequences, 17% recorded once. The source material was blood. These receptor sequences come from a middle-aged man with Graves' hyperthyroidism. Each CDR3 is given with its conserved first and last residue. The D gene is left open where the match is weak. Not all rows give a size; the values are once, few, many and, for expanded clones, a class.

d_call	clone_size	j_call	v_call	cdr3_aa	cdr3_nt
.	.	TRBJ1-4	TRBV4-3	CASSQDRPGAGELFF	TGCGCCAGCAGCCAAGATAGGCCAGGGGCAGGAGAACTGTTTTTT
.	many	TRBJ1-2	TRBV30	CAWRLGQLNYGYTF	TGTGCCTGGAGATTGGGACAACTGAACTATGGCTACACCTTC
.	many	TRBJ1-2	TRBV27	CASSLSQGNYGYTF	TGTGCCAGCAGTTTATCGCAGGGAAACTATGGCTACACCTTC
TRBD2	many	TRBJ2-1	TRBV6-1	CASRTQGLAGKRGEINEQFF	TGTGCCAGCAGAACTCAGGGACTAGCGGGAAAGAGGGGTGAGATCAATGAGCAGTTCTTC
.	many	TRBJ1-1	TRBV7-2	CASRLTAIHTEAFF	TGTGCCAGCAGACTTACAGCAATCCACACTGAAGCTTTCTTT
.	.	TRBJ2-7	TRBV9	CTSSVGDSYYEQYF	TGTACCAGCAGCGTAGGAGACAGTTACTACGAGCAGTACTTC
.	.	TRBJ2-4	TRBV10-3	CAISDRGAGNIQYF	TGTGCCATCAGTGACAGGGGGGCTGGAAACATTCAGTACTTC
.	many	TRBJ1-3	TRBV15	CATSQHPGNTIYF	TGTGCCACCAGTCAGCACCCTGGAAACACCATATATTTT
TRBD1	many	TRBJ1-1	TRBV28	CASSSGTGPQGTEAFF	TGTGCCAGCAGCTCCGGGACGGGACCACAGGGGACTGAAGCTTTCTTT
.	.	TRBJ1-1	TRBV6-2/TRBV6-3	CASSYLRGTEAFF	TGTGCCAGCAGTTACTTACGGGGCACTGAAGCTTTCTTT